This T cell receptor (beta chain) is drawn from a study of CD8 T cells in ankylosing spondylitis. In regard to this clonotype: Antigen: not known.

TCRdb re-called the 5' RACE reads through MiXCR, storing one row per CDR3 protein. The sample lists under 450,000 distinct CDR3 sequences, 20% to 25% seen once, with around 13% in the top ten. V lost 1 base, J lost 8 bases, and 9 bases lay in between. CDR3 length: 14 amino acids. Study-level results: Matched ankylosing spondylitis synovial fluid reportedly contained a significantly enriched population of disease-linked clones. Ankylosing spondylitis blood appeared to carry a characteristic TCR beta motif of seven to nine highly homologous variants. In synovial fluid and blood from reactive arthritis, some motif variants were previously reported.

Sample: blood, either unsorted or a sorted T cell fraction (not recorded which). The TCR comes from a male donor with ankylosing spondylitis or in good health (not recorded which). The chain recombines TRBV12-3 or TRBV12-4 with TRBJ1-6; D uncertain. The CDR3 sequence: CASSLVAGHSPLHF. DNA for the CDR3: TGTGCCAGCAGTTTAGTGGCGGGTCATTCACCCCTCCACTTT.